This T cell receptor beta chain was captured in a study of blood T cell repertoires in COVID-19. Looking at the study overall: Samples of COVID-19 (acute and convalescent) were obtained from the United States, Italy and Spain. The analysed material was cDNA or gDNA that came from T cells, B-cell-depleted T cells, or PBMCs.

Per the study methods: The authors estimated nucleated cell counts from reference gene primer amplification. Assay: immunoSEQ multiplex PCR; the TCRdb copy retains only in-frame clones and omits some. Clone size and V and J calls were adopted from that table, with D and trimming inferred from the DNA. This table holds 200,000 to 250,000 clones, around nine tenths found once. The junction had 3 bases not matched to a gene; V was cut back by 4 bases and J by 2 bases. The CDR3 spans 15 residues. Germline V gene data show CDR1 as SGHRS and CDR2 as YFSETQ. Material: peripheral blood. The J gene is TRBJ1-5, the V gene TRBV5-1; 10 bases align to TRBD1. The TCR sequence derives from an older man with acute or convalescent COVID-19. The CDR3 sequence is CASSPGTGGNQPQHF. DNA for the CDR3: TGCGCCAGCAGCCCGGGGACAGGGGGCAATCAGCCCCAGCATTTT.